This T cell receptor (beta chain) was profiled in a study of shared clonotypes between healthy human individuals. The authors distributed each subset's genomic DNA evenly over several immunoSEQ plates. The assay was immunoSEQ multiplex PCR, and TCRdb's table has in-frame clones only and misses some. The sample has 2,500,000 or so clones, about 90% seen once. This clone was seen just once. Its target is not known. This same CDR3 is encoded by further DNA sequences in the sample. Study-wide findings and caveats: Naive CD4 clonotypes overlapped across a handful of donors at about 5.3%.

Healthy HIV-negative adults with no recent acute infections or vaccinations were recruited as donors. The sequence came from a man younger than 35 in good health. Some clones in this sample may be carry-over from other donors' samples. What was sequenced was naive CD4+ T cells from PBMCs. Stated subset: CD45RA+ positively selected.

As DNA, the CDR3 is TGTGCCAGCAGCTTACCGCCGGGACAGGGGGCGAGTGGGGCCAACGTCCTGACTTTC. This sequence encodes CASSLPPGQGASGANVLTF. The gene calls are TRBV7-2 and TRBJ2-6, with TRBD1 matching 12 bases. Germline V gene sequence: CDR1 SGHTA, CDR2 FQGNSA. The CDR3 covers 19 residues. The V segment lost 2 bases and the J segment 3 bases; nucleotides outside the gene matches: 8.